Each of the 4 T cell receptor beta chains below was sequenced from the same sample in a study of shared clonotypes between healthy human individuals. Sequencing was performed with immunoSEQ multiplex PCR; in TCRdb, only in-frame clones are kept and a portion is missing. In the table there are 950,000 to 1,100,000 clones, 75% to 85% of which are singletons. Sequenced material: memory CD4+ T cells from PBMCs. The subset is: CD45RA-negative fraction. Receptors were obtained from a man younger than 35 in good health. Some clones in this sample may be carry-over from other donors' samples.

The chain recombines TRBV5-1 with TRBJ2-3, with 7 bases lining up with TRBD1. This CDR3 has 14 residues. V lost 4 bases and J lost 2; bases outside the gene matches: 4. Germline-derived CDR1 and CDR2 are SGHRS and YFSETQ. CDR3 sequence: CASSPGQHTDTQYF. As DNA, the CDR3 is TGCGCCAGCAGCCCGGGACAGCACACAGATACGCAGTATTTT.

This clone was detected ten times or more. The chain carries TRBV18 and TRBJ2-5, with TRBD2 as a possible D gene (6 bases). CDR1 is KGHSH and CDR2 is LQKENI in the germline V gene. The CDR3 contains 16 residues. The germline V and J ends were trimmed by 4 bases and 5 bases, with 20 bases remaining between them. The CDR3 is CASSRTEGYAWETQYF. The CDR3, as DNA: TGTGCCAGCTCACGAACGGAGGGATATGCTTGGGAGACCCAGTACTTC.

The chain recombines TRBV19 with TRBJ1-1; D is ambiguous. The germline V gene has CDR1 LNHDA and CDR2 SQIVND (reference sequence). V was trimmed by 7 bases and J by 0 bases, leaving 12 bases between them. The length of the CDR3 is 14 residues. CDR3 protein: CASTPGRMNTEAFF. In DNA form, the CDR3 reads TGTGCCAGTACCCCCGGACGGATGAACACTGAAGCTTTCTTT.

The chain joins TRBV18 to TRBJ2-7; D unclear. Trimming removed 6 bases at V and 6 bases at J, with 12 bases between. Germline-derived CDR1 and CDR2 are KGHSH and LQKENI. This CDR3 contains 12 residues. The CDR3 loop reads CASSDRNREQYF. CDR3 nucleotide sequence: TGTGCCAGCTCCGATAGAAACCGCGAGCAGTACTTC.